This T cell receptor beta chain was retrieved from a study of blood T cell repertoires in COVID-19. About the research overall: Acute-phase and convalescent COVID-19 samples originated in the United States, Italy and Spain.

CDR1 is SGHDT, CDR2 YYEEEE, per germline. With 3 bases removed from V and 1 base from J, the gap between germline ends came to 13 bases. CDR3 length: 15 residues. Participants spanned ages about 18 to 95 years and resided in roughly 22 US areas. Clinical histories supplied by participants themselves formed the basis of cohort assignment. Under the authors' procedure: The authors estimated nucleated cell counts from reference gene primer amplification. TCRdb's copy holds only in-frame clones and misses some; the assay was immunoSEQ multiplex PCR. From that table come the V and J calls and clone size; the DNA was used to work out D and trimming. The profile shows 280,000 or so clones, roughly 89% of them singletons.

The sample comprised PBMCs or T cells enriched from blood (not recorded which). This clonotype was obtained from a woman aged 45-65 years who had been exposed to COVID-19. This chain connects TRBV5-6 to TRBJ1-1, with D possibly matching TRBD1 (5 bases). The CDR3 here is CASSWSDRQNTEAFF. In nucleotides, the CDR3 is TGTGCCAGCAGCTGGAGCGACAGACAGAACACTGAAGCTTTCTTT. Using reference TRBV5-6 and TRBJ1-1 for the parts outside the CDR3, the full variable domain is DAGVTQSPTHLIKTRGQQVTLRCSPKSGHDTVSWYQQALGQGPQFIFQYYEEEERQRGNFPDRFSGHQFPNYSSELNVNALLLGDSALYLCASSWSDRQNTEAFFGQGTRLTVV.